This TCR beta chain is drawn from a study of T cell responses to AZD1222 COVID-19 vaccine. Only in-frame clones appear in the TCRdb table, and some are missing; sequencing was by immunoSEQ multiplex PCR. The data hold approximately 140,000 clones, with more than 80% observed a single time. The CDR3 runs 15 residues. V trimming: 3 bases; J trimming: 8 bases; junction bases outside the gene matches: 5. Per germline, CDR1 LNHDA and CDR2 SQIVND (reference sequence). The chain has TRBV19 and TRBJ1-6, with 9 positions matching TRBD1. This sample comprised peripheral blood, obtained 28 days after the second dose of the MenACWY control vaccine. This clonotype was obtained from an adult who received the MenACWY meningococcal vaccine as a control. The CDR3 nucleotides are TGTGCCAGTAGTATCGAGGACAGGGGTTATTCACCCCTCCACTTT. The encoded protein is CASSIEDRGYSPLHF. Full variable domain (remainder filled in from reference TRBV19 and TRBJ1-6): DGGITQSPKYLFRKEGQNVTLSCEQNLNHDAMYWYRQDPGQGLRLIYYSQIVNDFQKGDIAEGYSVSREKKESFPLTVTSAQKNPTAFYLCASSIEDRGYSPLHFGNGTRLTVT.